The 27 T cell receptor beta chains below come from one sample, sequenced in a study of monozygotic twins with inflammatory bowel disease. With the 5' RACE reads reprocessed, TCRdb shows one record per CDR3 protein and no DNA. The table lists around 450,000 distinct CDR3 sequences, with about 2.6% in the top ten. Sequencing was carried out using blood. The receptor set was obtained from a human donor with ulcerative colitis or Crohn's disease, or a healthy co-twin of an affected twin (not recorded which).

The chain's CDR3 is CASSRDSSLAKNIQYF. The chain uses TRBV28 and TRBJ2-4; TCRdb designates TRBD1, a call that cannot be tested without DNA. Germline-derived CDR1 and CDR2 are MDHEN and SYDVKM. The CDR3 contains 16 residues.

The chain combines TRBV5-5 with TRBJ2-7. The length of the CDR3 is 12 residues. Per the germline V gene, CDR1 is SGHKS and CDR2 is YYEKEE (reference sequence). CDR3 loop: CASVGRLSEQYF.

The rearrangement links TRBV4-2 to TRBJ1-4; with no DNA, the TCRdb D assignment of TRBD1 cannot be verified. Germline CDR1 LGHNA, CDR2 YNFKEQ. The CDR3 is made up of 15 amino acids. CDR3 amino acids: CASSQVQGLGEKLFF.

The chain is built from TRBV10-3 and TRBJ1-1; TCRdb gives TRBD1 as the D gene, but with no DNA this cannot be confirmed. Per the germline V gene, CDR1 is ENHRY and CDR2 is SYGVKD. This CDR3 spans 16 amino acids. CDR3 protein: CAISESMGQGNTEAFF.

The CDR3 loop is CASSPLAAASTDTQYF. This rearrangement joins TRBV5-1 to TRBJ2-3. This CDR3 is 16 amino acids long. Germline V CDR1 and CDR2: SGHRS, YFSETQ.

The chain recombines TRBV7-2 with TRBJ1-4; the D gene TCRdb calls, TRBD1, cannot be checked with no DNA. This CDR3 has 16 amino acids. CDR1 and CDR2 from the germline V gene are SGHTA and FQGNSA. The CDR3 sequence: CASSLGLDRGKEKLFF.

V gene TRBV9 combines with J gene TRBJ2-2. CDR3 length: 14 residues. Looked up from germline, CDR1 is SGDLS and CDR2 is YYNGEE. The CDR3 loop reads CASSVVRNTGELFF.

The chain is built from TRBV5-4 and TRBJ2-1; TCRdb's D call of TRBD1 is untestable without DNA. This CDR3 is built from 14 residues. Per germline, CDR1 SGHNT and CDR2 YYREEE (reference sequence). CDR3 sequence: CASSFLRGDNEQFF.

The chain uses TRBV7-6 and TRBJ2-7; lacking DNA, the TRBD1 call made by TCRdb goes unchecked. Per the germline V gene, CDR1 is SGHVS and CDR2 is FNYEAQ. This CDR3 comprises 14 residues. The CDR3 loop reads CASSRLGQGNEQYF.

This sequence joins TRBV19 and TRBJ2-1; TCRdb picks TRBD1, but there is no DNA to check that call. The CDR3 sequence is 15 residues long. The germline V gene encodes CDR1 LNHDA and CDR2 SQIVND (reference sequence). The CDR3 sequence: CASSTLGTLYNEQFF.

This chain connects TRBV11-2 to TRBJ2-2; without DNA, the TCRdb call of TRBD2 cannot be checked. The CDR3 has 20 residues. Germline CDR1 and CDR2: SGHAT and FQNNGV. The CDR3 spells CASSSSEWTSGYANTGELFF.

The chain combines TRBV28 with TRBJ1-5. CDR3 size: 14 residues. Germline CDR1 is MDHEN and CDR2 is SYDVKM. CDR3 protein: CASSLSVQYQPQHF.

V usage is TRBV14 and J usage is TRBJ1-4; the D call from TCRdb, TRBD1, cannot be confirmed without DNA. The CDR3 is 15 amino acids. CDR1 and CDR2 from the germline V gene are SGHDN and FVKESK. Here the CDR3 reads CASSLGDHVDEKLFF.

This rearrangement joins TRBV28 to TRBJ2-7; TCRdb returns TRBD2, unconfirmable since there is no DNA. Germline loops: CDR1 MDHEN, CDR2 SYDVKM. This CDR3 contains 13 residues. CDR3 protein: CASSPRVFYEQYF.

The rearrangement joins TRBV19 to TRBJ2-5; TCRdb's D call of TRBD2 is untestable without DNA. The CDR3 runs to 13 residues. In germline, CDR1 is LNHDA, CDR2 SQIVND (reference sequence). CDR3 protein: CASSGARGETQYF.

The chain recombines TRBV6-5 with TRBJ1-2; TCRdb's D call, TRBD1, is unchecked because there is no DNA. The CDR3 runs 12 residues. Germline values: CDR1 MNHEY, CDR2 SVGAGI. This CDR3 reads CASRGQTYGYTF.

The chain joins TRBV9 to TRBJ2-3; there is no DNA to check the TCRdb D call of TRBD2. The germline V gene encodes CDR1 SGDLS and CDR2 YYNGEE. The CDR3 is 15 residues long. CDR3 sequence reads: CASSVEGPPTDTQYF.

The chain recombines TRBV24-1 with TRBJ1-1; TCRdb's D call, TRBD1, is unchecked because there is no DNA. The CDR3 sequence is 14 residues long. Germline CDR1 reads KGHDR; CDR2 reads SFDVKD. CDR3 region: CATSDPGTSMGAFF.

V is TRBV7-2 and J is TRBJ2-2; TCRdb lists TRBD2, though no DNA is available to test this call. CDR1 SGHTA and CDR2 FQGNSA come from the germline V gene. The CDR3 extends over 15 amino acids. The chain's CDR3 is CASSFDGREVGELFF.

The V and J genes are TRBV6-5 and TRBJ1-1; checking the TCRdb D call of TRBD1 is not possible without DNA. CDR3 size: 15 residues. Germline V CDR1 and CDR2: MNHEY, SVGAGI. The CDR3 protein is CASSYDRGANTEAFF.

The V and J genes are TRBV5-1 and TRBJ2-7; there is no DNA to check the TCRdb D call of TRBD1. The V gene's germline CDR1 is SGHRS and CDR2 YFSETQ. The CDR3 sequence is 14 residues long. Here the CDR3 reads CASSLLTGYYEQYF.

The CDR3: CASRRGTPDNSPLHF. The chain joins TRBV11-2 to TRBJ1-6; the D call from TCRdb, TRBD1, cannot be confirmed without DNA. Germline V CDR1 and CDR2: SGHAT, FQNNGV. CDR3 length: 15 residues.

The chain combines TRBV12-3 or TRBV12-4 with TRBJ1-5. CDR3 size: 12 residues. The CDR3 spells CASSLGSKPQHF.

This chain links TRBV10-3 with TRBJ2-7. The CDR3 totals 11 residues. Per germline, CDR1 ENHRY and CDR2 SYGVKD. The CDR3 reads CAIRGSYEQYF.

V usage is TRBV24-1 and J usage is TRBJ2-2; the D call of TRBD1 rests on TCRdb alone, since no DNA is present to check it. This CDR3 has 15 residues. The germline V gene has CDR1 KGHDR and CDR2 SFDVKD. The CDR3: CATSDQGQHTGELFF.

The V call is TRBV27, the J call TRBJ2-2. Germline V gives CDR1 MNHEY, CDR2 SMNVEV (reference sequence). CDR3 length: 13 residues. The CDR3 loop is CASSLKGGGELFF.

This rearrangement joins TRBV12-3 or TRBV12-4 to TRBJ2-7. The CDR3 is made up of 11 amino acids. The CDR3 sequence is CASGRWEEQYF.